The 32 T cell receptor beta chains below all came from one sample that was sequenced in a study of blood T cell repertoires in COVID-19. Clones were read by immunoSEQ multiplex PCR, and TCRdb kept only the in-frame ones, dropping some. Among tens of thousands of clones, 76% were seen once, and the ten largest hold over 6%. The specimen sequenced was peripheral blood. The source of these receptors is a man aged 65-85 years with acute or convalescent COVID-19.

The chain is built from TRBV5-6 and TRBJ1-5; TRBD1 aligns across 10 bases. Germline assignment: CDR1 SGHDT and CDR2 YYEEEE. Trimming removed 4 bases from V and 7 bases from J; junction bases left unmatched: 11. The CDR3 is 16 residues long. The CDR3 DNA reads as TGTGCCAGCAGCGGAAGACAGGGGGCGCATGGGCAGCCCCAGCATTTT. Protein sequence: CASSGRQGAHGQPQHF.

The J gene is TRBJ1-5, the V gene TRBV6-6; 9 nucleotides align to TRBD1. The ends lost 4 bases at V and 6 bases at J; junction bases unmatched: 4. CDR1 and CDR2 from the germline V gene are MNHNY and SVGAGI (reference sequence). The CDR3 has 14 residues. The CDR3 spells CASSWTGVSQPQHF. CDR3 nucleotides: TGTGCCAGCAGTTGGACAGGGGTATCTCAGCCCCAGCATTTT.

The V call is TRBV2, the J call TRBJ2-7, with a tentative D call TRBD2 (5 bases). The ends were cut back, 4 bases at V and 0 bases at J, with 19 bases in the middle. The length of the CDR3 is 17 residues. Germline assignment: CDR1 SNHLY and CDR2 FYNNEI. The CDR3 spells CASSGPDVRRSSYEQYF. As DNA, the CDR3 is TGTGCCAGCAGTGGCCCGGACGTGCGGAGGAGCTCCTACGAGCAGTACTTC.

This clone was seen a few times. The same CDR3 also results from other DNA sequences found in this sample. The rearrangement uses TRBV7-9 and TRBJ1-4; D perhaps matches TRBD1 (5 bases). Between the trimmed V and J ends, which lost 1 base and 0 bases, there was a span of 12 bases. Per germline, CDR1 SEHNR and CDR2 FQNEAQ (reference sequence). This CDR3 is built from 17 residues. The CDR3: CASSLGQTFATNEKLFF. For the CDR3, the DNA is TGTGCCAGCAGCTTAGGACAGACCTTTGCAACTAATGAAAAACTGTTTTTT.

In DNA form, the CDR3 reads TGTGCCAGCAGTGAATGGGGCAGGTTCACTGGAAACACCATATATTTT. It is translated as CASSEWGRFTGNTIYF. This chain links TRBV6-1 with TRBJ1-3; TRBD1 might be the D (5 bases). The V end was cut by 2 bases, the J end by 2 bases, with 13 bases between. The CDR3 consists of 16 residues. From germline, CDR1 is MNHNS and CDR2 SASEGT.

The CDR3 protein is CATSDGTGANLYGYTF. CDR3 DNA: TGTGCCACCAGTGACGGGACAGGCGCCAATCTCTATGGCTACACCTTC. The chain carries TRBV24-1 and TRBJ1-2, with 8 positions matching TRBD1. Germline V gene lookup returns CDR1 KGHDR and CDR2 SFDVKD. After removal of 4 bases from V and 4 bases from J, the junction contained 10 bases not matched to a gene. The CDR3 length is 16 residues.

The rearrangement uses TRBV7-2 and TRBJ1-6; tentatively, D is TRBD1 (5 bases). Trimming removed 1 base at V and 13 bases at J, with 11 bases between. CDR1 and CDR2 from the germline V gene are SGHTA and FQGNSA. This CDR3 spans 13 amino acids. The chain's CDR3 is CASSLVTQGPLHF. CDR3 DNA sequence: TGTGCCAGCAGCTTAGTGACTCAGGGTCCCCTCCACTTT. The whole variable domain, filled in from reference TRBV7-2 and TRBJ1-6, reads GAGVSQSPSNKVTEKGKDVELRCDPISGHTALYWYRQSLGQGLEFLIYFQGNSAPDKSGLPSDRFSAERTGGSVSTLTIQRTQQEDSAVYLCASSLVTQGPLHFGNGTRLTVT.

This chain links TRBV5-1 with TRBJ2-2; tentative D call: TRBD1 (6 bases). Deletions cut 4 bases from V and 6 bases from J, with 16 bases between. Germline values: CDR1 SGHRS, CDR2 YFSETQ. This CDR3 has 15 residues. The CDR3 protein is CASSPGQNHPGELFF. CDR3 coding DNA: TGCGCCAGCAGCCCCGGACAGAACCATCCCGGGGAGCTGTTTTTT.

J is TRBJ2-1 and V is TRBV24-1; D is possibly TRBD1 (5 bases). Trimming left V 2 bases short and J 0 bases short, with 13 bases between. The CDR3 runs 17 residues. Germline values: CDR1 KGHDR, CDR2 SFDVKD. CDR3 in DNA: TGTGCCACCAGTGATTCCAGGGTGTCAGGCTCCTACAATGAGCAGTTCTTC. As protein: CATSDSRVSGSYNEQFF.

The chain is built from TRBV7-9 and TRBJ2-1; a weak D match, TRBD1 (8 bases). Trimming took 5 bases from V and 6 from J, leaving 14 bases between them. This CDR3 is 14 amino acids long. The V gene's germline CDR1 is SEHNR and CDR2 FQNEAQ (reference sequence). CDR3: CASSTYRGGNEQFF. For the CDR3, the DNA is TGTGCCAGCAGCACCTACAGGGGGGGCAATGAGCAGTTCTTC.

The CDR3 DNA is TGTGCCAGCAGCAAAGGGGGCTGGGGCACCGGGGAGCTGTTTTTT. It yields the protein CASSKGGWGTGELFF. This rearrangement joins TRBV27 to TRBJ2-2; 7 bases align to TRBD1. The CDR3 is 15 residues long. The J segment lost 4 bases and the V segment lost 6 bases, leaving 8 bases of the junction unmatched. Germline CDR1 is MNHEY and CDR2 is SMNVEV (reference sequence).

The V gene is TRBV21-1, the J gene TRBJ2-7; the table gives TRBD1 as D, unverified against the DNA. TRBV21-1 is a documented pseudogene. This CDR3 comprises 20 residues. The CDR3 region has the DNA TGTGCCAGCAGCAGAGAAGGAGACAGGTTTCGGATTACTAACTCCTACGAGCAGTACGTC. Protein product: CASSREGDRFRITNSYEQYV.

The chain links TRBV5-5 to TRBJ2-5; D perhaps matches TRBD2 (5 bases). There are 15 residues in the CDR3. CDR1 SGHKS and CDR2 YYEKEE come from the germline V gene (reference sequence). V was trimmed by 4 bases and J by 5 bases, leaving 18 bases between them. The CDR3 protein is CASSVDTRARETQYF. For the CDR3, the DNA is TGTGCCAGCAGCGTAGACACTAGGGCGCGGGAGACCCAGTACTTC.

Only a few counts were recorded for this clone. The CDR3 coding sequence is TGTGCCAGCAGCTTGGGACAGGCCACAGATACGCAGTATTTT. Translating it yields CASSLGQATDTQYF. The V and J genes are TRBV5-4 and TRBJ2-3, with D possibly TRBD1 on 6 matching bases. Between the trimmed V and J ends, which lost 0 bases and 2 bases, there was a span of 7 bases. This CDR3 has 14 amino acids. The germline V gene has CDR1 SGHNT and CDR2 YYREEE (reference sequence).

This clone was detected only a few times. The chain couples TRBV7-9 to TRBJ1-2; possibly TRBD1 for D (5 bases). The V gene lost 3 bases and the J gene lost 6 bases, with 23 bases spanning the gap. The CDR3 totals 17 residues. CDR1 is SEHNR, CDR2 FQNEAQ, per germline (reference sequence). The DNA for the CDR3 is TGTGCCAGCAGCTTCTCCGGGACGGTGGAGAGGAGGGATGGCTACACCTTC. Residues: CASSFSGTVERRDGYTF.

CDR3 amino acids: CASSETTGGADYGYTF. The DNA for the CDR3 is TGTGCCAGCAGTGAGACGACAGGGGGCGCGGACTATGGCTACACCTTC. The V gene is TRBV6-1, the J gene TRBJ1-2, with 10 nucleotides matching TRBD1. Per germline, CDR1 MNHNS and CDR2 SASEGT. Trimming at V came to 3 bases and at J to 3 bases, leaving 7 bases not matched to a gene. The CDR3 totals 16 residues.

V and J are TRBV5-4 and TRBJ2-1, with 11 bases aligning to TRBD2. V was pared by 4 bases and J by 9 bases, with 9 bases of the junction left unmatched. Looked up from germline, CDR1 is SGHNT and CDR2 is YYREEE (reference sequence). CDR3 length: 15 amino acids. CDR3 coding DNA: TGTGCCAGCAGCCGAGGACTAGCGGGTGTAAGTGAGCAGTTCTTC. Translation gives CASSRGLAGVSEQFF.

J is TRBJ1-6 and V is TRBV30; TRBD1 matches 7 bases. The CDR3 length is 17 residues. Germline CDR1 is GTSNPN and CDR2 is SVGIG (reference sequence). Losses at the gene ends were 0 bases for V and 7 bases for J; bases not matched to a gene: 12. The CDR3 protein is CAWSVPHRQGRNSPLHF. The CDR3 nucleotides read TGTGCCTGGAGTGTACCCCACCGACAGGGTAGGAATTCACCCCTCCACTTT. Supplemented by reference TRBV30 and TRBJ1-6, the full variable domain reads SQTIHQWPATLVQPVGSPLSLECTVEGTSNPNLYWYRQAAGRGLQLLFYSVGIGQISSEVPQNLSASRPQDRQFILSSKKLLLSDSGFYLCAWSVPHRQGRNSPLHFGNGTRLTVT.

The chain links TRBV7-2 to TRBJ1-4; perhaps TRBD1 as D (6 bases). The CDR3 contains 16 residues. V lost 1 base and J 2 bases, leaving 11 bases between the germline ends. From germline, CDR1 is SGHTA and CDR2 FQGNSA. The CDR3 bases are TGTGCCAGCAGCTTAGAGGGGGTATGGACTAATGAAAAACTGTTTTTT. It translates to CASSLEGVWTNEKLFF.

This chain joins TRBV9 and TRBJ2-5; TRBD2 agrees at 15 bases. In germline, CDR1 is SGDLS, CDR2 YYNGEE. The trim removed 3 bases at V and 4 bases at J, leaving 10 bases unmatched. CDR3 size: 18 residues. CDR3: CASSAMDPGLAGGETQYF. The CDR3 region has the DNA TGTGCCAGCAGCGCGATGGATCCGGGACTAGCGGGGGGAGAGACCCAGTACTTC.

This clone was detected a few times. The V gene is TRBV9, the J gene TRBJ1-3; 8 positions match TRBD1. The V gene's germline CDR1 is SGDLS and CDR2 YYNGEE. The CDR3 loop spans 16 amino acids. The V and J ends lost 1 base and 3 bases, in that order; junction bases with no gene match: 6. The CDR3 here is CASSVLGQGGGNTIYF. DNA for the CDR3: TGTGCCAGCAGCGTACTCGGACAGGGCGGTGGAAACACCATATATTTT.

This clone was found once. J is TRBJ1-2 and V is TRBV6-1; unclear D gene. Germline-derived CDR1 and CDR2 are MNHNS and SASEGT. This CDR3 comprises 14 residues. Deletions cut 0 bases from V and 4 bases from J, with 9 bases between. The CDR3 region is CASSEALILYGYTF. CDR3 DNA: TGTGCCAGCAGTGAAGCCCTTATTCTCTATGGCTACACCTTC.

The V gene is TRBV4-2, the J gene TRBJ1-1; D ambiguous. Trimming pared 0 bases from V and 1 base from J, leaving 9 bases between. Germline V gives CDR1 LGHNA, CDR2 YNFKEQ. The CDR3 is 15 amino acids. The CDR3 region is CASSQEPGKNTEAFF. DNA for the CDR3: TGTGCCAGCAGCCAAGAACCGGGAAAGAACACTGAAGCTTTCTTT.

The gene calls are TRBV2 and TRBJ2-1; TRBD1 matches 7 bases. With V trimmed by 10 bases and J by 4 bases, 7 bases remained unmatched. The V gene's germline CDR1 is SNHLY and CDR2 FYNNEI. This CDR3 is 13 amino acids long. The CDR3 loop reads CAIRDSLYNEQFF. The CDR3 region has the DNA TGTGCCATCCGGGACAGTCTTTACAATGAGCAGTTCTTC. Filled out from reference TRBV2 and TRBJ2-1, the complete variable domain reads EPEVTQTPSHQVTQMGQEVILRCVPISNHLYFYWYRQILGQKVEFLVSFYNNEISEKSEIFDDQFSVERPDGSNFTLKIRSTKLEDSAMYFCAIRDSLYNEQFFGPGTRLTVL.

This chain links TRBV7-2 with TRBJ1-1, with D unresolved. V dropped 4 bases and J dropped 4 bases, with 10 bases sitting between them. This CDR3 is built from 13 residues. Germline lookup yields CDR1 SGHTA and CDR2 FQGNSA. CDR3 residues: CASSSGLRTEAFF. CDR3 sequence (DNA): TGTGCCAGCAGCTCGGGATTGCGCACTGAAGCTTTCTTT.

The rearrangement joins TRBV6-4 to TRBJ1-1, with TRBD1 identical over 8 bases. V dropped 6 bases and J dropped 1; count of bases not matched to a gene: 4. The CDR3 totals 14 residues. Germline lookup yields CDR1 MRHNA and CDR2 SNTAGT. The CDR3 here is CASRAGTGNTEAFF. CDR3 coding DNA: TGTGCCAGCAGAGCCGGGACAGGGAACACTGAAGCTTTCTTT.

The CDR3 loop reads CASSSDQPQHF. For the CDR3, the DNA is TGTGCCAGCAGCTCCGATCAGCCCCAGCATTTT. This sequence joins TRBV12-3 or TRBV12-4 and TRBJ1-5; no clear D. The CDR3 spans 11 residues. Trimming shortened V by 6 bases and J by 5 bases, and 5 bases separated the two germline ends.

The chain has TRBV6-5 and TRBJ2-7; D is possibly TRBD1 (6 bases). The germline V gene encodes CDR1 MNHEY and CDR2 SVGAGI. Trimming cost V 9 bases and J 7 bases, with 19 bases left between them. CDR3 length: 13 residues. The CDR3 protein is CASKRQEQGEQYV. Here the CDR3 DNA reads TGTGCCAGTAAGCGACAGGAGCAGGGGGAGCAGTACGTC.

The V call is TRBV6-5, the J call TRBJ1-2; tentative D call: TRBD1 (6 bases). V shed 6 bases and J shed 2 bases, with 13 bases lying between them. Germline values: CDR1 MNHEY, CDR2 SVGAGI. The CDR3 has 14 amino acids. This CDR3 reads CASRGQPSNYGYTF. CDR3 in DNA: TGTGCCAGCAGGGGACAACCATCAAACTATGGCTACACCTTC.

This clone was detected only a few times. The V gene is TRBV24-1, the J gene TRBJ1-2; D not resolved. Trimming cost V 7 bases and J 3 bases, with 5 bases left between them. The CDR3 covers 11 residues. Germline assignment: CDR1 KGHDR and CDR2 SFDVKD. The CDR3 spells CATSSDYGYTF. CDR3 sequence (DNA): TGTGCCACCAGCAGTGACTATGGCTACACCTTC.

This chain links TRBV27 with TRBJ2-2; D gene ambiguous. Trimming left V 3 bases short and J 3 bases short, with 5 bases between. Germline lookup yields CDR1 MNHEY and CDR2 SMNVEV (reference sequence). This CDR3 has 13 amino acids. DNA of the CDR3: TGTGCCAGCAGTTTGTTCTACACCGGGGAGCTGTTTTTT. The encoded protein is CASSLFYTGELFF.

J is TRBJ1-5 and V is TRBV10-2; 8 bases align to TRBD1. The ends lost 8 bases at V and 0 bases at J; junction bases unmatched: 3. CDR3 size: 14 residues. The germline CDR1 and CDR2 sequences are WSHSY and SAAADI. Written as DNA, the CDR3 is TGCGCCAGCGGGACAGGCCTTAGCAATCAGCCCCAGCATTTT. Encoded protein: CASGTGLSNQPQHF.